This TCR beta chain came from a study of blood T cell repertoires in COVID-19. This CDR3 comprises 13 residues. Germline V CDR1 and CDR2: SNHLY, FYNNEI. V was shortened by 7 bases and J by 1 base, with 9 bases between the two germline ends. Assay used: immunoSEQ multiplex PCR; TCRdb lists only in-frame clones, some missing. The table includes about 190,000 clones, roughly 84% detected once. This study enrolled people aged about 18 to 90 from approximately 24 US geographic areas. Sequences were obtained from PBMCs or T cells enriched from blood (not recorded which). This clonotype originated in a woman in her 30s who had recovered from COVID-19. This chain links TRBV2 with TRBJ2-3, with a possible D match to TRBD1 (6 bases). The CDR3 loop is CASKNRGTDTQYF. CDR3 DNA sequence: TGTGCCAGCAAGAACAGGGGCACAGATACGCAGTATTTT.